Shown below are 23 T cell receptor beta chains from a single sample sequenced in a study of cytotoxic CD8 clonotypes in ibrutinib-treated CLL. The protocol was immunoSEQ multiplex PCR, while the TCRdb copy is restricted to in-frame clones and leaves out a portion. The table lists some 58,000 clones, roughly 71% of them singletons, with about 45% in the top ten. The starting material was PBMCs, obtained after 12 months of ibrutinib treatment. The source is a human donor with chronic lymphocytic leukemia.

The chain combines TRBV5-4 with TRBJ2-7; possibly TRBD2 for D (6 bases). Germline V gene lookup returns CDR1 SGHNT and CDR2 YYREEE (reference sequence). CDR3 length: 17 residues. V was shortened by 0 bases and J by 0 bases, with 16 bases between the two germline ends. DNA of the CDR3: TGTGCCAGCAGCTTGGGTGGTGGGGGACTGAACTCCTACGAGCAGTACTTC. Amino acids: CASSLGGGGLNSYEQYF.

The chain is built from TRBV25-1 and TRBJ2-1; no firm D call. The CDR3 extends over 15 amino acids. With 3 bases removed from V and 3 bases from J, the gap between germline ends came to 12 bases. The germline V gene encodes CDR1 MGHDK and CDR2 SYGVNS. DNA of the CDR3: TGTGCCAGCAGTGATCGACGGAGAAACTACAATGAGCAGTTCTTC. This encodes CASSDRRRNYNEQFF.

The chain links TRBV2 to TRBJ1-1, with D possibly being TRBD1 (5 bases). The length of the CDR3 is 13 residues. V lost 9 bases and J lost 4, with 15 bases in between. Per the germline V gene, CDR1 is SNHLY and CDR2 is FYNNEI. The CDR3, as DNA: TGTGCCAGTGGACAAAGACAGTCCACTGAAGCTTTCTTT. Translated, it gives CASGQRQSTEAFF.

In nucleotides, the CDR3 is TGTGCCAGCAGTTACTCCCTAGCGGAAGCCTACGAGCAGTACTTC. This gives the protein CASSYSLAEAYEQYF. The genes are TRBV6-5 and TRBJ2-7; 7 positions agree with TRBD2. CDR1 MNHEY and CDR2 SVGAGI come from the germline V gene. The CDR3 covers 15 residues. The V and J ends lost 0 bases and 2 bases, in that order; junction bases with no gene match: 4.

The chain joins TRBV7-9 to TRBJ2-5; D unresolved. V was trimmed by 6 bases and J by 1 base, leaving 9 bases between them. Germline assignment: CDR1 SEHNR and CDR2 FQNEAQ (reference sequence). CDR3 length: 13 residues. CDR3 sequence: CASSHSIQETQYF. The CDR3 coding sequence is TGTGCCAGCAGTCATAGCATCCAAGAGACCCAGTACTTC.

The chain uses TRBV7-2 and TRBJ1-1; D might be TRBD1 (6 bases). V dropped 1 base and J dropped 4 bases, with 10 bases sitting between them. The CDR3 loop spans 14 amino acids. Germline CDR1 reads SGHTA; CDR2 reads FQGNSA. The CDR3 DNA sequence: TGTGCCAGCAGCTTAGAGGGGGGGCTCACTGAAGCTTTCTTT. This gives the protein CASSLEGGLTEAFF.

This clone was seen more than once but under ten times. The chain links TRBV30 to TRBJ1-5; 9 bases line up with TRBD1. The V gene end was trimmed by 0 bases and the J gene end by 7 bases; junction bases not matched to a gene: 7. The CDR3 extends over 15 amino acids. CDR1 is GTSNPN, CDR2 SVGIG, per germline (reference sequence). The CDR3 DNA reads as TGTGCCTGGAGTGTAGGGGACAGGGTTTCGCAGCCCCAGCATTTT. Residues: CAWSVGDRVSQPQHF.

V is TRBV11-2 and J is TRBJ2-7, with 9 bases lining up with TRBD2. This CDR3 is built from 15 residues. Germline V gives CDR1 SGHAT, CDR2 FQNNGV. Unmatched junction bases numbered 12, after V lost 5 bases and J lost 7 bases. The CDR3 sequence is CASSTTSGKKGEQYF. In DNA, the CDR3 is TGTGCCAGCAGCACGACTAGCGGAAAGAAGGGGGAGCAGTACTTC.

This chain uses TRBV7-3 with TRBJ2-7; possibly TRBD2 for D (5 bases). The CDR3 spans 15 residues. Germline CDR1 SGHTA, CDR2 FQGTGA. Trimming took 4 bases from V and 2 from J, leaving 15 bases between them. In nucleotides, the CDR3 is TGTGCCAGCAGCTCGCTAGCCCTACGGGCCTACGAGCAGTACTTC. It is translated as CASSSLALRAYEQYF. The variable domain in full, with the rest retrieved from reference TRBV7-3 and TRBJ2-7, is GAGVSQTPSNKVTEKGKYVELRCDPISGHTALYWYRQSLGQGPEFLIYFQGTGAADDSGLPNDRFFAVRPEGSVSTLKIQRTERGDSAVYLCASSSLALRAYEQYFGPGTRLTVT.

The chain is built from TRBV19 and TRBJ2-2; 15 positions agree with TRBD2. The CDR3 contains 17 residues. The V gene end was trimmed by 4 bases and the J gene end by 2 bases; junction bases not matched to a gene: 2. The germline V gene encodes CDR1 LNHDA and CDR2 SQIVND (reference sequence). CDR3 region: CASSRGLAGGNTGELFF. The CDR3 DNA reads TGTGCCAGTAGTAGGGGACTAGCGGGAGGAAACACCGGGGAGCTGTTTTTT.

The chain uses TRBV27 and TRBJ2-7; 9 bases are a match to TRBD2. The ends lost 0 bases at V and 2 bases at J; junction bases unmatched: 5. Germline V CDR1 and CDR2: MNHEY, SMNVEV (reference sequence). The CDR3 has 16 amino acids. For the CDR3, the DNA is TGTGCCAGCAGTTTATCATTAGCGGGAGCAACCTACGAGCAGTACTTC. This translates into CASSLSLAGATYEQYF.

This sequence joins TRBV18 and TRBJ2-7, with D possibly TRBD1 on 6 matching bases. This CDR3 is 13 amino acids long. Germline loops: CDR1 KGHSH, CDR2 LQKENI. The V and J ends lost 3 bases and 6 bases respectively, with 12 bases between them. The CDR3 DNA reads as TGTGCCAGCTCACCTTCGGACAGCCGCGAGCAGTACTTC. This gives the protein CASSPSDSREQYF.

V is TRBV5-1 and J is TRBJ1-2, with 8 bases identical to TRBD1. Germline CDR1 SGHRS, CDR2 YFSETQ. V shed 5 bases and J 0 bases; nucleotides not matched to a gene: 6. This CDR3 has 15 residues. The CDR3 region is CASRYTGGANYGYTF. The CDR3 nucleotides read TGCGCCAGCAGGTACACAGGGGGAGCTAACTATGGCTACACCTTC.

This chain's CDR3 is CASSLAGRLAGGGEQFF. For the CDR3, the DNA is TGTGCCAGCAGCTTAGCTGGTCGGCTAGCGGGAGGAGGGGAGCAGTTCTTC. The chain carries TRBV13 and TRBJ2-1; 11 bases line up with TRBD2. The V gene end was trimmed by 1 base and the J gene end by 10 bases; junction bases not matched to a gene: 12. The CDR3 contains 17 residues. In germline, CDR1 is PRHDT, CDR2 FYEKMQ (reference sequence).

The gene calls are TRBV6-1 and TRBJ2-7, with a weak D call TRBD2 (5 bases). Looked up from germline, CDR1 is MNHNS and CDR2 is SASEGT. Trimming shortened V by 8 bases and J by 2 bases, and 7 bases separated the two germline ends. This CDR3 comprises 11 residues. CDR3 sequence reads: CASGLPYEQYF. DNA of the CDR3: TGTGCCAGCGGACTGCCCTACGAGCAGTACTTC.

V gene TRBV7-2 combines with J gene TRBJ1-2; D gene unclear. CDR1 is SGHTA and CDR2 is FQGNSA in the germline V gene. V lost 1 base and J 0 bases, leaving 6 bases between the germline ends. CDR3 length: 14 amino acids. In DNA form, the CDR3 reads TGTGCCAGCAGCTTAGACGGCACTAACTATGGCTACACCTTC. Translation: CASSLDGTNYGYTF.

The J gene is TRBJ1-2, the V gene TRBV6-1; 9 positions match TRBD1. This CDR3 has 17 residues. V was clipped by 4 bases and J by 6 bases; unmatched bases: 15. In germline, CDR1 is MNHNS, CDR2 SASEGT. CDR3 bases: TGTGCCAGCAGTGGGGGACAGGGCAGGAATGTGTGGCATGGCTACACCTTC. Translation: CASSGGQGRNVWHGYTF.

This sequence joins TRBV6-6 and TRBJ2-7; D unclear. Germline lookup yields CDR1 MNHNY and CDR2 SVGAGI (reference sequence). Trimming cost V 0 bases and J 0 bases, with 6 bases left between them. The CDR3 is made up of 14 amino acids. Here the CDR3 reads CASSYSESSYEQYF. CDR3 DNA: TGTGCCAGCAGTTACTCGGAAAGCTCCTACGAGCAGTACTTC.

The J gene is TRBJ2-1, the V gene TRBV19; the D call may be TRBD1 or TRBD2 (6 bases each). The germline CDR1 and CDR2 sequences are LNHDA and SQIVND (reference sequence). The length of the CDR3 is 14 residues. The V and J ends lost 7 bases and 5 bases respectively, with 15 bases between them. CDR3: CASIGGRTHNEQFF. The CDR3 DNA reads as TGTGCCAGTATAGGGGGGAGGACGCACAATGAGCAGTTCTTC.

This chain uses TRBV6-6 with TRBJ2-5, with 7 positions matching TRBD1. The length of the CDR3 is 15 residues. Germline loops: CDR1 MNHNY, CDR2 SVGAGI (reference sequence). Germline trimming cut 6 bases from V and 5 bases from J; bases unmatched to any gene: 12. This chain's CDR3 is CASRPDRALRETQYF. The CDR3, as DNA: TGTGCCAGCAGACCCGACAGGGCCCTCCGCGAGACCCAGTACTTC.

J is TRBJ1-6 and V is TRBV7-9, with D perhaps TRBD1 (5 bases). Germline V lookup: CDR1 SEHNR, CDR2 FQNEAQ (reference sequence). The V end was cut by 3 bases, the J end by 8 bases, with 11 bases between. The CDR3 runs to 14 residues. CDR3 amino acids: CASSLGPRDSPLHF. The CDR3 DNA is TGTGCCAGCAGCTTGGGCCCCAGGGATTCACCCCTCCACTTT.

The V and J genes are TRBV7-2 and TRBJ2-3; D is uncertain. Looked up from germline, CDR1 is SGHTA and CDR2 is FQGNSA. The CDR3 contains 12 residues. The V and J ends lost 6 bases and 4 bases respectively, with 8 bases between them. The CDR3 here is CASSSGSDTQYF. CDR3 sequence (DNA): TGTGCCAGCAGTTCCGGATCAGATACGCAGTATTTT. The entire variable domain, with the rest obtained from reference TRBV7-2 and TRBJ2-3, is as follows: GAGVSQSPSNKVTEKGKDVELRCDPISGHTALYWYRQSLGQGLEFLIYFQGNSAPDKSGLPSDRFSAERTGGSVSTLTIQRTQQEDSAVYLCASSSGSDTQYFGPGTRLTVL.

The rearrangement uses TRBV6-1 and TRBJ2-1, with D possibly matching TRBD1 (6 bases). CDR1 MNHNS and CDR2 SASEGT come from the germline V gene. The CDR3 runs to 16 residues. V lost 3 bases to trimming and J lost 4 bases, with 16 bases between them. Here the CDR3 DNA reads TGTGCCAGCAGTGAGTTTTGGAGAGACAGGTACAATGAGCAGTTCTTC. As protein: CASSEFWRDRYNEQFF.